The 25 T cell receptor beta chains in this list originate from one sample, sequenced in a study of blood T cell repertoires in COVID-19. The data were produced by immunoSEQ multiplex PCR, yet TCRdb's version contains in-frame clones alone and is incomplete. The table records over 100,000 clones, 65% to 85% of them present only once. The sequenced material came from peripheral blood. Receptor source: a woman between 70 and 85 years old with acute or convalescent COVID-19.

The genes are TRBV10-2 and TRBJ2-7; TRBD1 agrees at 7 bases. The ends lost 4 bases at V and 6 bases at J; junction bases unmatched: 12. Germline-derived CDR1 and CDR2 are WSHSY and SAAADI. The CDR3 has 15 amino acids. The CDR3 sequence: CASSASPQGVGEQYF. The CDR3 DNA sequence: TGCGCCAGCAGTGCGAGCCCCCAGGGGGTTGGCGAGCAGTACTTC.

V usage is TRBV9 and J usage is TRBJ2-7; a possible D gene is TRBD1 (5 bases). The CDR3 runs 14 residues. Germline V gives CDR1 SGDLS, CDR2 YYNGEE. Deletions cut 2 bases from V and 2 bases from J, with 11 bases between. The CDR3 reads CASSVGMGPYEQYF. The CDR3 region has the DNA TGTGCCAGCAGCGTTGGGATGGGGCCCTACGAGCAGTACTTC.

The chain is built from TRBV10-1 and TRBJ2-2; 8 nucleotides agree with TRBD2. The CDR3 loop spans 16 amino acids. Trimming cost V 0 bases and J 5 bases; bases outside gene matches: 5. Per germline, CDR1 WNHNN and CDR2 SYGVQD (reference sequence). The CDR3 protein is CASSESWRGATGELFF. The DNA of the CDR3 is TGCGCCAGCAGTGAGTCTTGGCGGGGGGCGACCGGGGAGCTGTTTTTT.

This clone was detected only once. The chain couples TRBV5-1 to TRBJ2-3, with 7 bases lining up with TRBD1. From germline, CDR1 is SGHRS and CDR2 YFSETQ. The CDR3 loop spans 14 amino acids. V lost 4 bases to trimming and J lost 3 bases; unmatched junction nucleotides: 5. The CDR3 DNA follows: TGCGCCAGCAGCCGGGACAGCTCAACAGATACGCAGTATTTT. Its translation is CASSRDSSTDTQYF.

This chain links TRBV5-8 with TRBJ1-4, with a tentative D call TRBD1 (5 bases). The length of the CDR3 is 14 residues. With 1 base removed from V and 6 bases from J, the gap between germline ends came to 10 bases. Germline loops: CDR1 SGHTS, CDR2 YDEGEE. DNA of the CDR3: TGTGCCAGCAGCTTGAAGGGGCTAGATGAAAAACTGTTTTTT. The encoded protein is CASSLKGLDEKLFF.

The rearrangement links TRBV3-1 (or the pseudogene TRBV3-2) to TRBJ2-3; a weak D match, TRBD2 (7 bases). The CDR3 length is 13 residues. V was cut by 8 bases and J by 3 bases, with 12 bases left in between. CDR1 and CDR2 from the germline V gene are LGHDT and YNNKEL (reference sequence). The CDR3 coding sequence is TGTGCCAGCCAAGAGGGGGGGACAGATACGCAGTATTTT. Protein product: CASQEGGTDTQYF.

This clone was seen a handful of times. The gene calls are TRBV5-1 and TRBJ2-3; no clear D gene. Trimming cost V 0 bases and J 3 bases, with 8 bases left between them. Germline V lookup: CDR1 SGHRS, CDR2 YFSETQ. The CDR3 is 14 residues long. In DNA form, the CDR3 reads TGCGCCAGCAGCTTGGAATCCAGAACAGATACGCAGTATTTT. Protein product: CASSLESRTDTQYF. The full variable domain, with the rest looked up from reference TRBV5-1 and TRBJ2-3, is KAGVTQTPRYLIKTRGQQVTLSCSPISGHRSVSWYQQTPGQGLQFLFEYFSETQRNKGNFPGRFSGRQFSNSRSEMNVSTLELGDSALYLCASSLESRTDTQYFGPGTRLTVL.

This clone was seen a few times. The DNA for the CDR3 is TGTGCCAGCAGCCTCATACAGGGGGTCGGAAACACCATATATTTT. Its translation is CASSLIQGVGNTIYF. The J gene is TRBJ1-3, the V gene TRBV14; TRBD1 aligns across 8 bases. With V trimmed by 4 bases and J by 4 bases, 6 bases remained unmatched. From germline, CDR1 is SGHDN and CDR2 FVKESK. The CDR3 sequence is 15 residues long.

This chain joins TRBV6-5 and TRBJ2-5; 9 bases fit TRBD1. CDR1 and CDR2 (germline): MNHEY, SVGAGI. The CDR3 is 15 residues long. The V segment lost 5 bases and the J segment 5 bases; nucleotides outside the gene matches: 9. CDR3 sequence (DNA): TGTGCCAGCAGTCGAATGGGACAGGGAATGGAGACCCAGTACTTC. Translation: CASSRMGQGMETQYF.

The genes are TRBV13 and TRBJ1-3; TRBD1 matches 8 bases. The germline gives CDR1 PRHDT, CDR2 FYEKMQ (reference sequence). Trimming at V came to 5 bases and at J to 9 bases, leaving 12 bases not matched to a gene. The CDR3 has 15 residues. This chain's CDR3 is CASSRDPTGVGTIYF. The CDR3 coding sequence is TGTGCCAGCAGCCGCGACCCGACAGGGGTTGGCACCATATATTTT.

The genes are TRBV24-1 and TRBJ2-1, with 11 bases that match TRBD2. Germline assignment: CDR1 KGHDR and CDR2 SFDVKD. J was trimmed by 8 bases and V by 7 bases; bases with no gene match: 9. CDR3 length: 15 residues. Here the CDR3 DNA reads TGTGCCACCAGCGCCTCACTAGCGGGAGACCATGAGCAGTTCTTC. The encoded protein is CATSASLAGDHEQFF.

This clone was observed a few times. The rearrangement uses TRBV28 and TRBJ1-1, with a possible D match to TRBD1 (6 bases). The CDR3 contains 14 residues. V dropped 7 bases and J dropped 0 bases, with 12 bases sitting between them. CDR1 is MDHEN, CDR2 SYDVKM, per germline. CDR3 in DNA: TGTGCCAGCACCCTAGGGGGGGTGAACACTGAAGCTTTCTTT. Its protein product is CASTLGGVNTEAFF.

This chain joins TRBV2 and TRBJ2-1; 11 bases map to TRBD2. The CDR3 loop spans 16 amino acids. The V gene's germline CDR1 is SNHLY and CDR2 FYNNEI. Losses at the gene ends were 6 bases for V and 6 bases for J; bases not matched to a gene: 10. Written as DNA, the CDR3 is TGTGCCAGCAGCCATAAAACTAGCGGGAGTCCCAATGAGCAGTTCTTC. Translation: CASSHKTSGSPNEQFF.

V gene TRBV6-6 combines with J gene TRBJ1-1; D is unresolved. Germline CDR1 is MNHNY and CDR2 is SVGAGI (reference sequence). The CDR3 is made up of 12 amino acids. V lost 6 bases and J 3 bases, leaving 8 bases between the germline ends. CDR3 in DNA: TGTGCCAGCAGCTTTGCGGACACTGAAGCTTTCTTT. Protein: CASSFADTEAFF.

The V gene is TRBV7-2, the J gene TRBJ2-1; TRBD2 agrees at 7 bases. Germline values: CDR1 SGHTA, CDR2 FQGNSA. The junction had 9 bases not matched to a gene; V was cut back by 3 bases and J by 4 bases. The CDR3 is 16 residues long. The CDR3 here is CASSFSESGAYNEQFF. The CDR3 DNA reads as TGTGCCAGCAGCTTCTCCGAAAGCGGGGCATACAATGAGCAGTTCTTC. Together with reference TRBV7-2 and TRBJ2-1, the CDR3 gives the full variable domain: GAGVSQSPSNKVTEKGKDVELRCDPISGHTALYWYRQSLGQGLEFLIYFQGNSAPDKSGLPSDRFSAERTGGSVSTLTIQRTQQEDSAVYLCASSFSESGAYNEQFFGPGTRLTVL.

The chain is built from TRBV7-6 and TRBJ1-6, with D perhaps matching TRBD1 (6 bases). Trimming shortened V by 8 bases and J by 7 bases, and 12 bases separated the two germline ends. CDR1 and CDR2 (germline): SGHVS, FNYEAQ. This CDR3 region has 13 residues. The CDR3 region has the DNA TGTGCCAGCGGCCCAGGGGAAAATTCACCCCTCCACTTT. This translates into CASGPGENSPLHF.

The rearrangement links TRBV29-1 to TRBJ1-1, with TRBD1 identical over 9 bases. CDR3 length equals 13 residues. In germline, CDR1 is SQVTM, CDR2 ANQGSEA. J gave up 4 bases and V 3 bases, and 3 bases lay outside the gene matches. The CDR3: CSVDRTGATEAFF. CDR3 coding DNA: TGCAGCGTTGATCGGACAGGGGCCACTGAAGCTTTCTTT.

V gene TRBV2 combines with J gene TRBJ1-1; 9 bases align to TRBD1. V trimming: 1 base; J trimming: 3 bases; junction bases outside the gene matches: 0. The CDR3 has 14 amino acids. CDR1 SNHLY and CDR2 FYNNEI come from the germline V gene. CDR3 in amino acids: CASSEGTGDTEAFF. Written as DNA, the CDR3 is TGTGCCAGCAGTGAAGGGACAGGGGACACTGAAGCTTTCTTT. Looking up the rest from reference TRBV2 and TRBJ1-1 gives the full variable domain: EPEVTQTPSHQVTQMGQEVILRCVPISNHLYFYWYRQILGQKVEFLVSFYNNEISEKSEIFDDQFSVERPDGSNFTLKIRSTKLEDSAMYFCASSEGTGDTEAFFGQGTRLTVV.

The V gene is TRBV7-2, the J gene TRBJ1-1; no definite D call. This CDR3 comprises 13 residues. With 2 bases removed from V and 1 base from J, the gap between germline ends came to 5 bases. Germline CDR1 SGHTA, CDR2 FQGNSA. The CDR3 nucleotides are TGTGCCAGCAGCTTAACGGGGAACACTGAAGCTTTCTTT. Amino acids: CASSLTGNTEAFF.

This clone was recorded once. The genes are TRBV10-3 and TRBJ1-1, with D maybe TRBD1 (6 bases). This CDR3 is 11 amino acids long. Trimming removed 5 bases at V and 8 bases at J, with 9 bases between. Per the germline V gene, CDR1 is ENHRY and CDR2 is SYGVKD. CDR3 DNA sequence: TGTGCCATCAGTCACGGACAGGAAGCTTTCTTT. It translates to CAISHGQEAFF.

As regards this clone: Other DNA variants within this sample encode the same CDR3. The rearrangement joins TRBV3-1 (or the pseudogene TRBV3-2) to TRBJ1-1; weak D call: TRBD1 (6 bases). The V gene's germline CDR1 is LGHDT and CDR2 YNNKEL (reference sequence). This CDR3 is 15 amino acids long. V was pared by 3 bases and J by 4 bases, with 15 bases between. The CDR3 loop is CASSQVGGGGTEAFF. DNA of the CDR3: TGTGCCAGCAGCCAGGTGGGAGGGGGGGGCACTGAAGCTTTCTTT.

J is TRBJ1-4 and V is TRBV9, with D maybe TRBD1 (6 bases). Trimming stripped 3 bases from V and 5 bases from J, with 20 bases between. The length of the CDR3 is 17 residues. CDR1 and CDR2 from the germline V gene are SGDLS and YYNGEE. The CDR3 here is CASSAPKGGQYNEKLFF. DNA of the CDR3: TGTGCCAGCAGCGCCCCAAAGGGGGGGCAGTACAATGAAAAACTGTTTTTT. The variable domain in full, completed from reference TRBV9 and TRBJ1-4, reads DSGVTQTPKHLITATGQRVTLRCSPRSGDLSVYWYQQSLDQGLQFLIQYYNGEERAKGNILERFSAQQFPDLHSELNLSSLELGDSALYFCASSAPKGGQYNEKLFFGSGTQLSVL.

In DNA, the CDR3 is TGTGCCAGCAGCCCCGGACTAGCGGGAGGAAATGAGCAGTTCTTC. The encoded protein is CASSPGLAGGNEQFF. This chain links TRBV11-3 with TRBJ2-1; 14 positions agree with TRBD2. CDR3 length: 15 residues. The V and J ends lost 5 bases and 7 bases, in that order; junction bases with no gene match: 4. Germline CDR1 SGHNT, CDR2 YENEEA.

The rearrangement links TRBV6-2 or TRBV6-3 to TRBJ2-7; no clear D gene. Germline CDR1 is MNHEY and CDR2 is SVGEGT. The CDR3 length is 16 residues. V lost 5 bases to trimming and J lost 1 base, with 18 bases between them. Here the CDR3 reads CASSKTIILGSYEQYF. In DNA form, the CDR3 reads TGTGCCAGCAGTAAAACCATCATTCTAGGTTCCTACGAGCAGTACTTC.

This sequence joins TRBV19 and TRBJ1-6, with TRBD1 as a possible D gene (6 bases). Trimming took 5 bases from V and 4 from J, leaving 9 bases between them. Germline V lookup: CDR1 LNHDA, CDR2 SQIVND (reference sequence). The CDR3 covers 14 residues. The CDR3, as DNA: TGTGCCAGTAGTCCGACAGGTTATAATTCACCCCTCCACTTT. The encoded protein is CASSPTGYNSPLHF.